These T cell receptor beta chains were read from a single sample in a study of CD8+CD57+ T cells in acquired aplastic anemia. TCRdb fed the reads into MiXCR, producing one record per CDR3 protein. Of about 190,000 distinct CDR3 sequences listed, 50% to 55% were seen once; the top ten hold 15% to 20%. The specimen sequenced was sorted CD4+, CD8+, or CD8+CD57+ T cells (not recorded which) from PBMCs. These receptors came from a human donor in good health, serving as a control. Both conserved end residues are part of each CDR3. The D gene is left open where the match is weak. Some rows mark clone size as missing; the rest say once, few, many or name a class of expanded clone.

>TRBV7-9|NA|NA|TRBJ2-2
TGTGCCAGCAGCTTAGAAGGCAGCGGGGAGCTGTTTTTT
CASSLEGSGELFF
>TRBV25-1|NA|NA|TRBJ1-5
TGTGCCAGCAGTGAGGCGGGGGGACCCGTTGGTTTT
CASSEAGGPVGF
>TRBV7-9|NA|NA|TRBJ2-7
TGTGCCAGCAGCTTTGGCTTCGGGATGCTCGAGCAGTACTTC
CASSFGFGMLEQYF
>TRBV20-1|NA|NA|TRBJ2-1
TGCAGTGCTAGCGGGGGGCCATTTGGGAATGAGCAGTTCTTC
CSASGGPFGNEQFF
>TRBV19|NA|TRBD1|TRBJ1-6
TGTGCCAGTAGTGCGGGACAGGGGGTCGGTTCACCCCTCCACTTT
CASSAGQGVGSPLHF
>TRBV12-3/TRBV12-4|many|NA|TRBJ2-6
TGTGCCAGCAGTTTAGTGTCTGGGGGGGCCAACGTCCTGACTTTC
CASSLVSGGANVLTF
>TRBV19|NA|TRBD1|TRBJ2-1
TGTGCCAGTAGTATAGCGTTAACAGGGGGCGGTGAGCAGTTCTTC
CASSIALTGGGEQFF
>TRBV27|many|TRBD1|TRBJ2-1
TGTGCCAGCAGTGGGGACAGGGCGACGCAGTTCTTC
CASSGDRATQFF
>TRBV7-8|many|NA|TRBJ1-1
TGTGCCAGCAGCTTGGAGGCTTACACTGAAGCTTTCTTT
CASSLEAYTEAFF
>TRBV12-3/TRBV12-4|NA|TRBD1|TRBJ2-7
TGTGCTAGCAGCCCGACAGGGGGCGTGGAGCAGTACTTC
CASSPTGGVEQYF
>TRBV19|NA|NA|TRBJ2-1
TGTGCCAGTAGTATACTCCATGAGCAGTTCTTC
CASSILHEQFF
>TRBV5-1|many|TRBD1|TRBJ2-7
TGCGCCAGCAGCCTCTCAGCAGGGGGTGAGCAGTACTTC
CASSLSAGGEQYF
>TRBV10-2|NA|NA|TRBJ1-5
TGCGCCATCAGTGAGGGGCGTGCCAGTAGCAATCAGCCCCAGCATTTT
CAISEGRASSNQPQHF